The sequence of this T cell receptor beta chain was determined in a study of shared clonotypes between healthy human individuals (dated by TCRdb to 2018 to 2021). In the study overall: The cohort comprised two women and a few men aged 18 to 49 years. For each donor, CD4 naive and CD4 memory were each given three plates, CD8 naive was given two plates, and CD8 memory was given one plate. Blood TCR repertoires of 5 or 6 healthy adults were deeply sequenced to estimate repertoire size and the extent of clonotype sharing between individuals. Libraries were prepared and TCR repertoires were sequenced by different laboratories using diverse techniques, in order to increase sequencing depth and limit assay-specific biases. Between about 0.85 and 8.9 billion PBMCs per donor were obtained by leukapheresis.

Based on the germline V gene, the CDR1 and CDR2 sequences are SGHAT and FQNNGV. Cut back by 5 bases and 4 bases, the V and J ends lie 14 bases apart. The CDR3 starts with the cysteine, ends with the phenylalanine, and has 15 residues. CDR3 DNA only is kept here, 45 bases in frame from base 1. Using the deep immunoSEQ assay, TCR CDR3 regions were amplified from genomic DNA by multiplex PCR. Extracted genomic DNA from each cell subset was distributed evenly across all wells of several immunoSEQ 96-well plates, and each plate was treated as a replicate. For sorted subsets, around 0.2 ug genomic DNA, equal to 30,000 to 35,000 T cell genomes, was loaded into each replicate PCR. Purified libraries were quantified with a Qubit 3.0 fluorometer, sized on a Bioanalyzer 2100, and re-quantified with the KAPA Library Quantification kit. Every immunoSEQ 96-well plate was sequenced on a separate single-read 150-cycle Illumina NextSeq 550 flow cell. The authors' pipeline ran thus. Because the immunoSEQ output included only junctional sequences and no quality scores, the filtering could not be the same as the filtering used for full-length reads. To assign V/J genes and CDR3, sequences were annotated using PyIR, a Python wrapper for IgBLAST v1.9, with IMGT germline references. Reads were removed for weak V/J assignments (E-value above 1e-6), missing CDR3, stop codons, out-of-frame junctions, or ambiguous translated residues. V3J clonotypes were defined as sequences sharing an identical inferred V gene, J gene, and CDR3 amino acid sequence. The percentage overlap between two repertoires was calculated by dividing the number of shared unique clonotypes by the size of the smaller repertoire. Richness of each repertoire was evaluated using RTK rarefaction, the Chao1 estimator, and Recon v2.1 estimates of unobserved clonotypes. OLGA was used to compute generation probabilities for all TCRbeta clonotypes that the gDNA method yielded from a few donors. The clones in this table, taken by TCRdb from immuneACCESS, are in-frame only. Not every clone is retained; where verified, under half of the shortfall comes from an unresolved V gene, and the cause of the rest is unknown. That table supplies the V and J calls and clone size; D and trimming were determined from the DNA. Counted in this sample were about 2 million clones; less than 95% of them appeared once. The ten largest make up 1% to 1.5% of the sample.

CD8 naive samples were CD45RO-negative cells positively selected for CCR7, giving a CD45RA+CCR7+ population that excluded TemRA cells. Donors were healthy HIV-negative adults with no recently reported acute infections or vaccinations. Every donor was a Caucasian adult residing in Nashville, Tennessee, USA. Blood was collected by leukapheresis, and PBMCs were isolated by Ficoll-Histopaque density gradient centrifugation and then cryopreserved in liquid nitrogen vapor phase. Analytical flow cytometry was used to check the purity and quantity of each magnetically sorted T cell population. Genomic DNA was isolated from every sorted fraction and measured by UV absorbance on a Nanodrop 2000c. Details on this clone: It lacks a known antigen. Within one base of it there is no much larger clone, and no base qualities were kept.

General findings and caveats noted by the study authors: Naive subsets generally had larger estimated clonotype richness than memory subsets did. Based on pairwise subsampling, the degree of clonotype sharing among donors was expected to be affected by sequencing depth. Higher generation probabilities were observed for clonotypes shared by all four sorted-subset donors than for non-shared clonotypes. The small number of donors limited the genetic and exposure-history diversity represented. Even with the large sequencing depth, rarefaction of the sorted-subset datasets indicated that sequencing was incomplete. Sampling was restricted to blood, and TCR repertoires in tissue are likely to differ from TCR repertoires in blood. Across a handful of donors, roughly 5% of naive CD4, 3% to 3.5% of naive CD8, roughly 2.3% of memory CD4, and 0.4% of memory CD8 clonotypes were shared.

The sequencing sample was made of naive CD8+ T cells sorted from blood. In the paper's terms, the cell subset or site label means: CD45RA+CCR7+. The chain links TRBV11-2 with TRBJ2-2; the D assignment is uncertain and may be TRBD1 or TRBD2, with 6 bases supporting each. The source is a man between 18 and 29 years old in good health. The sequence in DNA is TGTGCCAGCAGCGGGGGGCCGATTTTCACCGGGGAGCTGTTTTTT. Translation gives CASSGGPIFTGELFF.